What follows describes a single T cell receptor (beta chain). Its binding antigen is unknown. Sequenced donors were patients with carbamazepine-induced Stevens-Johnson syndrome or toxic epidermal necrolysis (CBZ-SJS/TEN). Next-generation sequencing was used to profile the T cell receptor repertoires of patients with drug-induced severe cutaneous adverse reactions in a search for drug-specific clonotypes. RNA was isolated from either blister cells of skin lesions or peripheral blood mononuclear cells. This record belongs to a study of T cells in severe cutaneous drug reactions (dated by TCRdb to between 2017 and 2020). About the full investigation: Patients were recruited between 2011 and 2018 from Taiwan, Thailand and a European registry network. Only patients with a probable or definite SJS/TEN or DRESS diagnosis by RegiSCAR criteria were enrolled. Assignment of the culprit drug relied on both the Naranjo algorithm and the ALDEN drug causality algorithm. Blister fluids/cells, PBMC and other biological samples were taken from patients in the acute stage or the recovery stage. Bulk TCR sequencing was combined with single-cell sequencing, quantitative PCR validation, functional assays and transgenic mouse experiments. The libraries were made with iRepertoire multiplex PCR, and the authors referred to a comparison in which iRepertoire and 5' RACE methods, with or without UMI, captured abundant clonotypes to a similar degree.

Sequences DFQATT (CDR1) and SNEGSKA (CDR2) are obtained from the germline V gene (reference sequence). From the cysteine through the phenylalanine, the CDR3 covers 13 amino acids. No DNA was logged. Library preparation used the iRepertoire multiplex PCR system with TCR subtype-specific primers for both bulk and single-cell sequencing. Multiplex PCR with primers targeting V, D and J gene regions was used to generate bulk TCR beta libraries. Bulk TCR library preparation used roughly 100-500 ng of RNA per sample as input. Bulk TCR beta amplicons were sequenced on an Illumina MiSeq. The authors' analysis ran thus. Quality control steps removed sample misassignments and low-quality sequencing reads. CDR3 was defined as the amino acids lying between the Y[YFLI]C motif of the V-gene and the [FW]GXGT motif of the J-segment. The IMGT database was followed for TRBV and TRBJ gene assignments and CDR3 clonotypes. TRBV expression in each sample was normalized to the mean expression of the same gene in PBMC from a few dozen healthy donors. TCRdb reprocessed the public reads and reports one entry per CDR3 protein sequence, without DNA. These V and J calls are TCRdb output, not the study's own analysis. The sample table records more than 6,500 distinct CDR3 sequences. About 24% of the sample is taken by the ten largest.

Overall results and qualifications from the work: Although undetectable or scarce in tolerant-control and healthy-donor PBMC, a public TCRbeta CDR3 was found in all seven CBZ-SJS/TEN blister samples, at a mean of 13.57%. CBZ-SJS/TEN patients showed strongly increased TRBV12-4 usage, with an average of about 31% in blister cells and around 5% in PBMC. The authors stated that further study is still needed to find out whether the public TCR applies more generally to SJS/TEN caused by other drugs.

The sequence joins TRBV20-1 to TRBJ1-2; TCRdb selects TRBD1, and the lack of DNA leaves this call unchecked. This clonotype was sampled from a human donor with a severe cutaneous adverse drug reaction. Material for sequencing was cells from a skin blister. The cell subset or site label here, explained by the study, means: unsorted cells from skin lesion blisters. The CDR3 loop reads CSARRDRVGGYTF.